These T cell receptor beta chains were read from a single sample in a study of blood T cells in healthy people across ages. Via MiXCR, TCRdb re-called the 5' RACE reads, giving one row per CDR3 protein. The sample holds about 780,000 distinct CDR3 sequences; about 47% are singletons and the top ten take approximately 18%. Source material: blood. These receptor sequences come from a man older than 75 in good health. Both conserved end residues are trimmed from each CDR3. Each record gives: J gene, V gene, CDR3 protein.

J gene: .
V gene: TRBV7-6
CDR3 protein: ASSLQAGGFTGELF

J gene: TRBJ2-7
V gene: TRBV20-1
CDR3 protein: RANYRVREQY

J gene: TRBJ2-1
V gene: TRBV9
CDR3 protein: ASSVDGRPYNEQF

J gene: TRBJ2-1
V gene: TRBV28
CDR3 protein: ASSLGGVGNEQF

J gene: TRBJ2-2
V gene: TRBV9
CDR3 protein: ASSILTGEGGELF

J gene: TRBJ2-1
V gene: TRBV2
CDR3 protein: ASSDVAGVSDEQF

J gene: TRBJ1-6
V gene: TRBV28
CDR3 protein: ASSLGRSPLH

J gene: TRBJ2-4
V gene: TRBV5-1
CDR3 protein: ASSVDGGNIQY

J gene: TRBJ1-4
V gene: TRBV7-2
CDR3 protein: ASSLNSDSKKLF

J gene: TRBJ2-2
V gene: TRBV15
CDR3 protein: ATSRDSRAHTGELF

J gene: TRBJ1-2
V gene: TRBV20-1
CDR3 protein: SVRWEVGYGYT

J gene: TRBJ2-1
V gene: TRBV20-1
CDR3 protein: SAPSGGHNEQF

J gene: TRBJ2-5
V gene: TRBV19
CDR3 protein: ASSMGTQETQY

J gene: TRBJ2-3
V gene: TRBV5-1
CDR3 protein: ASSGRTSSSTDTQY

J gene: TRBJ2-7
V gene: TRBV20-1
CDR3 protein: SARGLTSYEQY

J gene: TRBJ2-3
V gene: TRBV25-1
CDR3 protein: ASSELAGGLTDTQY

J gene: TRBJ2-7
V gene: TRBV15
CDR3 protein: ATSKDQDNYEQY

J gene: TRBJ2-3
V gene: TRBV3-1
CDR3 protein: ASSYTSGPGDTQY